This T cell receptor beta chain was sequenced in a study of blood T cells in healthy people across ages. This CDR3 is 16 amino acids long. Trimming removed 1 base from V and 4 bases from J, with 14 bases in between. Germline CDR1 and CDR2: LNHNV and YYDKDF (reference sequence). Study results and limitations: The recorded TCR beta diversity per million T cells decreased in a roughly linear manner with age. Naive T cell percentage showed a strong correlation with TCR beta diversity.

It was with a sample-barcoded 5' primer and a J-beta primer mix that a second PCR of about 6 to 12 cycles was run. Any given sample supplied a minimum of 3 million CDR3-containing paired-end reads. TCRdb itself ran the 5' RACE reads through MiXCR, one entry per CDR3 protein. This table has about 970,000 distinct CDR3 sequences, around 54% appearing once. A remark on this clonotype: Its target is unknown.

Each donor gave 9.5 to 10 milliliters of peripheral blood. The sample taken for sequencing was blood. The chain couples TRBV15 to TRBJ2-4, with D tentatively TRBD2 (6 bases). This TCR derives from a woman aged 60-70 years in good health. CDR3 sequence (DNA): TGTGCCACCAGCAGAGTCTGGACGGGAGTAAAAAACATTCAGTACTTC. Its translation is CATSRVWTGVKNIQYF.